The sequence of this T cell receptor beta chain was determined in a study of blood T cell repertoires in COVID-19. Turning to the study itself: There were acute and convalescent COVID-19 samples, and they came from the United States, Italy and Spain.

Authors' processing steps: The authors estimated nucleated cell counts from reference gene primer amplification. Only in-frame clones appear in the TCRdb table, and some are missing; sequencing was by immunoSEQ multiplex PCR. The V and J calls and clone size come from that table; D and trimming were worked out from the DNA. Of about 68,000 clones listed, nearly 90% are singletons. The CDR3 loop spans 15 amino acids. V gave up 5 bases and J gave up 3 bases; unmatched junction bases: 7. Germline V gene lookup returns CDR1 MDHEN and CDR2 SYDVKM. The chain is built from TRBV28 and TRBJ2-7; 10 nucleotides line up with TRBD1. This clonotype was obtained from a woman aged 50 to 60 with COVID-19, enrolled during active disease. The sequencing sample was made of peripheral blood. CDR3 residues: CASSDRDRGSYEQYF. The CDR3 DNA follows: TGTGCCAGCAGTGACCGGGACAGGGGAAGCTACGAGCAGTACTTC.